This TCR beta chain was sequenced in a study of PD-1 blockade in classical Hodgkin lymphoma. The protocol was immunoSEQ multiplex PCR, while the TCRdb copy is restricted to in-frame clones and leaves out a portion. In the table there are about 23,000 clones, about 71% of which are singletons. Germline loops: CDR1 SGHVS, CDR2 FQNEAQ. CDR3 length: 13 residues. Trimming cost V 1 base and J 2 bases, with 5 bases left between them. This clone was counted only a few times. Its specificity is not known. All the patients suffered relapse after autologous stem cell transplantation, and brentuximab vedotin exposure differed. Broader study findings: It was reported that newly diagnosed patients had less baseline TCR diversity than healthy donors. Whereas CD4+ TCR diversity had risen significantly by C4D1, CD8+ TCR diversity had not. The repertoire differences lack a defined cause, possibly disease activity or prior therapy.

This sequence was found in a human donor with classical Hodgkin lymphoma. V is TRBV7-8 and J is TRBJ1-1; D unresolved. Specimen: peripheral blood mononuclear cells (PBMCs), collected at baseline. The CDR3 DNA sequence: TGTGCCAGCAGCTTAGAAAGAAACACTGAAGCTTTCTTT. This gives the protein CASSLERNTEAFF.